The TCR beta chain under discussion was sequenced for a study of blood T cell repertoires in COVID-19. V shed 0 bases and J shed 3 bases, with 18 bases lying between them. Germline-derived CDR1 and CDR2 are MGHRA and YSYEKL. The length of the CDR3 is 17 residues. The repertoire was sequenced with immunoSEQ multiplex PCR; TCRdb's copy has only in-frame clones and lacks some. Of fewer than 600,000 clones in the sample, approximately 88% are singletons; the top ten hold approximately 1.8%. Grouping used clinical history reported by participants in a survey and questionnaire. Among Cohort 3 donors, those recovered had two negative PCRs, clearance, or symptom resolution.

The receptor was derived from a woman aged 35 to 49 who had recovered from COVID-19. Sequencing was performed on PBMCs or T cells enriched from blood (not recorded which). The genes are TRBV4-1 and TRBJ2-7; tentative D call: TRBD2 (7 bases). CDR3: CASSQDLGGQRGYEQYF. In DNA form, the CDR3 reads TGCGCCAGCAGCCAAGATCTCGGGGGGCAACGGGGCTACGAGCAGTACTTC.